This T cell receptor (beta chain) was sequenced during a study of technical replicates of blood from a handful of donors. The CDR3 covers 13 residues. The V gene's germline CDR1 is MNHEY and CDR2 SVGAGI. V lost 6 bases and J 2 bases, leaving 10 bases between the germline ends. Profiled with immunoSEQ multiplex PCR; TCRdb holds only in-frame clones, not every one. The table includes tens of thousands of clones, around 85% detected once. Sequenced: PBMCs. The sequence was obtained from a human donor in good health. Some clones in this sample may be carry-over from other donors' samples. V gene TRBV6-5 combines with J gene TRBJ1-2; D uncertain. The CDR3 is CASRTSGNYGYTF. CDR3 coding DNA: TGTGCCAGCAGGACCTCGGGGAACTATGGCTACACCTTC.